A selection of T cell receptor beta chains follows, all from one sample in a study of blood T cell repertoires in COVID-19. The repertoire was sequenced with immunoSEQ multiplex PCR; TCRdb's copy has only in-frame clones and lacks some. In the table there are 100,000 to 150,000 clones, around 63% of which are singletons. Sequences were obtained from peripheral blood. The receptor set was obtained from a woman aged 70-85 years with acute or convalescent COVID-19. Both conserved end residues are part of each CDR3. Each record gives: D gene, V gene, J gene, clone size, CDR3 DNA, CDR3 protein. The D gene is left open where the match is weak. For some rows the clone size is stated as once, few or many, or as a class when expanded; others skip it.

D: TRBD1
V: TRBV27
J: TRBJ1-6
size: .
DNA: TGTGCCAGCAGTCCGACAGGGTTTAATTCACCCCTCCACTTT
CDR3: CASSPTGFNSPLHF

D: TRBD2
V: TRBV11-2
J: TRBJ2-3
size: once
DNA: TGTGCCAGCAGCCGGACTAGCGGGGGCTCTAGCACAGATACGCAGTATTTT
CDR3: CASSRTSGGSSTDTQYF

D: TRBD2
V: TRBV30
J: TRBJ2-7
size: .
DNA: TGTGCCCGGTCCCTAGGCGGGAGAAACGAGCAGTACTTC
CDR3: CARSLGGRNEQYF

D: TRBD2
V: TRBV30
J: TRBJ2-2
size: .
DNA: TGTGCCTGGAGTAGCGGGAGAGACGGGGAGCTGTTTTTT
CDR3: CAWSSGRDGELFF

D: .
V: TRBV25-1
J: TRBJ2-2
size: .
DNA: TGTGCCAGCAGTTGGGAGGCGAGCACCGGGGAGCTGTTTTTT
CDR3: CASSWEASTGELFF

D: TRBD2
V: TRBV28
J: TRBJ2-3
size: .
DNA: TGTGCCAGCAGTTCCCCTAGCGGGAGCACAGATACGCAGTATTTT
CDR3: CASSSPSGSTDTQYF

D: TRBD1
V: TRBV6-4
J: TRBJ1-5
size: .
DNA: TGTGCCAGCAGTGACGGGACAGTCAATCAGCCCCAGCATTTT
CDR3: CASSDGTVNQPQHF

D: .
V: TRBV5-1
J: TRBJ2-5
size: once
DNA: TGCGCCAGCAGCTTACAGTCGGGGTTGGGAGAGACCCAGTACTTC
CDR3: CASSLQSGLGETQYF

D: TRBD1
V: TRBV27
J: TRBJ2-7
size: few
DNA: TGTGCCAGCAGTTTCTCGGACAGGGGACCCGAGCAGTACTTC
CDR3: CASSFSDRGPEQYF

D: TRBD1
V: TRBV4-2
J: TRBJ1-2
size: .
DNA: TGTGCCAGCAGCCAAGATCGGGCAGGGGGCAACTATGGCTACACCTTC
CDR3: CASSQDRAGGNYGYTF

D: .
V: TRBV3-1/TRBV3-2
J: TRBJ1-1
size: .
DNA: TGTGCCACGAAGTTAGGGCCCACGGGGACTGAAGCTTTCTTT
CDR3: CATKLGPTGTEAFF

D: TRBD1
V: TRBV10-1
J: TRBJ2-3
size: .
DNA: TGCGCCAGCAGAGCCGGGACAGGGGAATCGGATACGCAGTATTTT
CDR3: CASRAGTGESDTQYF

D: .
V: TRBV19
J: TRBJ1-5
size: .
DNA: TGTGCCTGCAGTAGGCAGGGTCACGGTCAGCCCCAGCATTTT
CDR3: CACSRQGHGQPQHF

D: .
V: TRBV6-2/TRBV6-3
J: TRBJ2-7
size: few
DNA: TGTGCCAGCAGTTACACTAGTTCCAGGCAGTACTTC
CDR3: CASSYTSSRQYF

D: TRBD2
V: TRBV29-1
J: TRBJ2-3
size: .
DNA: TGCAGCGTTGAAGATGGGGGGGGCACAGATACGCAGTATTTT
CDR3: CSVEDGGGTDTQYF

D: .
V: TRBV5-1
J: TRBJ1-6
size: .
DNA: TGCGCCAGCAGCCCGGGGGGAAATTCACCCCTCCACTTT
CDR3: CASSPGGNSPLHF

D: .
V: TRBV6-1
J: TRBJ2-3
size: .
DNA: TGTGCCAGCAGTGAAGTGGGGGCAAGCACAGATACGCAGTATTTT
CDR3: CASSEVGASTDTQYF